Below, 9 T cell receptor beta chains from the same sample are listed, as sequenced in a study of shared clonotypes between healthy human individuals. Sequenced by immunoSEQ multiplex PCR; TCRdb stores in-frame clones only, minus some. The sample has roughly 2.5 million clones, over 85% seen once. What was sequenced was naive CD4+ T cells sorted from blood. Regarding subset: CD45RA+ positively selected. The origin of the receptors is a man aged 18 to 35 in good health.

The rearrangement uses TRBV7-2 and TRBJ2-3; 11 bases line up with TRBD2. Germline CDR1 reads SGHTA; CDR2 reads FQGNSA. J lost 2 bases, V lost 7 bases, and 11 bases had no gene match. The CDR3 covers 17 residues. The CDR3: CASKNNLAGGHTDTQYF. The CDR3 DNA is TGTGCCAGCAAGAACAACCTAGCGGGAGGACACACAGATACGCAGTATTTT.

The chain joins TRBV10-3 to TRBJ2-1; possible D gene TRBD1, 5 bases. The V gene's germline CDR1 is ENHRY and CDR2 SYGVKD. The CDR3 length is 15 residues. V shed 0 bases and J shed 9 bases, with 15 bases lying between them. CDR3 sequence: CAISESDAGPGEQFF. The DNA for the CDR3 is TGTGCCATCAGTGAGTCTGATGCAGGGCCAGGTGAGCAGTTCTTC.

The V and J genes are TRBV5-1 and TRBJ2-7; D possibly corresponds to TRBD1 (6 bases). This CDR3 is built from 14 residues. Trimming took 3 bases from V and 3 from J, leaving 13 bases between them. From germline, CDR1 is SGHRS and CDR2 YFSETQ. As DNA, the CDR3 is TGCGCCAGCAGCTGGTCGGACAGAAACTACGAGCAGTACTTC. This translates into CASSWSDRNYEQYF.

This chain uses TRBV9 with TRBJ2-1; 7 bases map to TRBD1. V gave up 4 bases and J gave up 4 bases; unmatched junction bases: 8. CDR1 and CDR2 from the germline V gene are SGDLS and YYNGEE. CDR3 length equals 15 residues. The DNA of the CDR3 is TGTGCCAGCAGCTCCCTAGACAGGGAATACAATGAGCAGTTCTTC. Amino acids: CASSSLDREYNEQFF.

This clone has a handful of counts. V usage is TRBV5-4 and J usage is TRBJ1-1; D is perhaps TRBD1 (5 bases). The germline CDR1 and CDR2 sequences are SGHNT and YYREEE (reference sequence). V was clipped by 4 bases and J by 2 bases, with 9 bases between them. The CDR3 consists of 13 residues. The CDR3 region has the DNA TGTGCCAGCAGCCAGGACACAAACACTGAAGCTTTCTTT. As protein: CASSQDTNTEAFF.

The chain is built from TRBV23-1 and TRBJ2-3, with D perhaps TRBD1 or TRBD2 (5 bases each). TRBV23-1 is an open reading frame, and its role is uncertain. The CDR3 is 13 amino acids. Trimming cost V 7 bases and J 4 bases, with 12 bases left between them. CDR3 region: CASTTGPADTQYF. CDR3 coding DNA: TGCGCCAGCACCACGGGACCGGCAGATACGCAGTATTTT.

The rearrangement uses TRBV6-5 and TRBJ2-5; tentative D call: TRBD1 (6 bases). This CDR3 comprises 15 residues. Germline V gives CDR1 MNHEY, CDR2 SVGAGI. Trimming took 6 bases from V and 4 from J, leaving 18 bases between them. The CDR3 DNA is TGTGCCAGCAGCCCCCGGGCCAAGGGGGTAGAGACCCAGTACTTC. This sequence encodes CASSPRAKGVETQYF.

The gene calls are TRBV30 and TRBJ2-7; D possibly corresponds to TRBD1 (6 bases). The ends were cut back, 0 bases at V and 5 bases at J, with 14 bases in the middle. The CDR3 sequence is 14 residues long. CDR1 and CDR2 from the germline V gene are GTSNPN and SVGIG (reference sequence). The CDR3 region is CAWSVTARGHEQYF. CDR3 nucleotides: TGTGCCTGGAGTGTAACCGCCAGGGGCCACGAGCAGTACTTC.

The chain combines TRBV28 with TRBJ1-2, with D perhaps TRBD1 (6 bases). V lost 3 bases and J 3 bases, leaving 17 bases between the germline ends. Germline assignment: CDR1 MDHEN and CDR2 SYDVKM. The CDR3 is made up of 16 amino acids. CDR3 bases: TGTGCCAGCAGTTTCGTATTACAGGGAAGGGACTATGGCTACACCTTC. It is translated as CASSFVLQGRDYGYTF.